The 5 T cell receptor beta chains in this list originate from one sample, sequenced in a study of T cell repertoires in cytomegalovirus infection. TCRdb re-called the reads with MiXCR, one entry per CDR3 protein. The repertoire holds some 300,000 distinct CDR3 sequences, with approximately 8.9% as singletons. Specimen: PBMCs. These receptors originate from a human donor in good health (CMV status not recorded). Some clones in this sample may be carry-over from other donors' samples.

The table lists this clonotype with a few counts. The chain uses TRBV4-2 and TRBJ1-1; 9 nucleotides align to TRBD1. CDR3 length: 16 residues. V lost 2 bases to trimming and J lost 8 bases; unmatched junction nucleotides: 12. The germline CDR1 and CDR2 sequences are LGHNA and YNFKEQ. For the CDR3, the DNA is TGTGCCAGCAGCCAAACTACAGGGGGCGGGCCCGGGGAAGCTTTCTTT. Translating it yields CASSQTTGGGPGEAFF.

The chain combines TRBV7-9 with TRBJ1-2; D is ambiguous. Trimming took 0 bases from V and 5 from J, leaving 7 bases between them. This CDR3 has 13 amino acids. The germline gives CDR1 SEHNR, CDR2 FQNEAQ (reference sequence). This CDR3 reads CASSLAAVYGYTF. The CDR3 DNA sequence: TGTGCCAGCAGCTTAGCGGCAGTATATGGCTACACCTTC.

This clonotype has ten or more counts. The chain combines TRBV5-1 with TRBJ2-7; 8 positions agree with TRBD1. This CDR3 has 15 residues. The V gene end was trimmed by 3 bases and the J gene end by 2 bases; junction bases not matched to a gene: 7. Germline CDR1 and CDR2: SGHRS and YFSETQ. CDR3 protein: CASSWGQEAPYEQYV. The CDR3 DNA sequence: TGCGCCAGCAGCTGGGGACAGGAAGCCCCCTACGAGCAGTACGTC.

This clonotype occurred a few times. This chain links TRBV20-1 with TRBJ1-2; D might be TRBD1 (5 bases). The CDR3 runs to 13 residues. V was shortened by 6 bases and J by 8 bases, with 19 bases between the two germline ends. The germline V gene encodes CDR1 DFQATT and CDR2 SNEGSKA (reference sequence). The CDR3 coding sequence is TGCAGTGCGACCGACGGGACCCCGTGGGGCTACACCTTC. Translation gives CSATDGTPWGYTF.

This clonotype appeared many times. This sequence joins TRBV6-2 or TRBV6-3 and TRBJ1-1; D not resolved. The CDR3 is 12 amino acids. Trimming took off 0 bases at V and 6 bases at J, with 5 bases between the two ends. Looked up from germline, CDR1 is MNHEY and CDR2 is SVGEGT. The CDR3 protein is CASSYSISEAFF. The CDR3, as DNA: TGTGCCAGCAGTTACTCGATCTCTGAAGCTTTCTTT.